Below are 17 T cell receptor beta chains sequenced from a single sample in a study of blood T cell repertoires in COVID-19. This table comes from immunoSEQ multiplex PCR, and its TCRdb copy is limited to in-frame clones, with some not included. The data contain some 200,000 clones, approximately 86% of them singletons. The specimen was peripheral blood. The receptors come from a man between 18 and 35 years old with active or convalescent COVID-19.

This clone appeared a single time. The chain carries TRBV11-2 and TRBJ2-7; 7 bases map to TRBD2. Germline loops: CDR1 SGHAT, CDR2 FQNNGV. CDR3 length: 16 residues. The junction had 8 bases not matched to a gene; V was cut back by 3 bases and J by 0 bases. CDR3 nucleotides: TGTGCCAGCAGCTTGGACTACGGCGGGAGCTCCTACGAGCAGTACTTC. Amino acids: CASSLDYGGSSYEQYF.

V usage is TRBV27 and J usage is TRBJ2-2; D is possibly TRBD1 (6 bases). Germline CDR1 reads MNHEY; CDR2 reads SMNVEV (reference sequence). This CDR3 contains 14 residues. V was shortened by 5 bases and J by 4 bases, with 11 bases between the two germline ends. Here the CDR3 reads CASSPGTLTGELFF. The CDR3 DNA follows: TGTGCCAGCAGTCCAGGGACACTCACCGGGGAGCTGTTTTTT.

This chain uses TRBV5-6 with TRBJ1-2, with D possibly matching TRBD1 (6 bases). Germline lookup yields CDR1 SGHDT and CDR2 YYEEEE. The CDR3 is 17 residues long. With 3 bases removed from V and 4 bases from J, the gap between germline ends came to 22 bases. CDR3 sequence: CASSSYPSRQDPYGYTF. CDR3 in DNA: TGTGCCAGCAGCTCCTATCCCAGCCGACAGGACCCCTATGGCTACACCTTC.

CDR3 DNA: TGTGCCAGCAGTTTATTCGGGAGTAATTCACCCCTCCACTTT. Its translation: CASSLFGSNSPLHF. The rearrangement joins TRBV28 to TRBJ1-6; no clear D gene. The CDR3 covers 14 residues. Germline assignment: CDR1 MDHEN and CDR2 SYDVKM. Trimming shortened V by 1 base and J by 6 bases, and 7 bases separated the two germline ends.

In DNA, the CDR3 is TGTGCCAGTAGTCGCCGAGTTTACTACGAGCAGTACTTC. Translated: CASSRRVYYEQYF. The V and J genes are TRBV19 and TRBJ2-7; unclear D gene. CDR1 is LNHDA, CDR2 SQIVND, per germline (reference sequence). The CDR3 contains 13 residues. The ends were cut back, 5 bases at V and 3 bases at J, with 11 bases in the middle.

This clone was seen just once. The rearrangement uses TRBV28 and TRBJ2-7, with TRBD2 identical over 7 bases. Trimming cost V 1 base and J 4 bases; bases outside gene matches: 10. Germline loops: CDR1 MDHEN, CDR2 SYDVKM. The CDR3 consists of 16 residues. As DNA, the CDR3 is TGTGCCAGCAGTTTATTCGTTGTGCGCGGGAGTTACGAGCAGTACTTC. Translated: CASSLFVVRGSYEQYF.

The V gene is TRBV25-1, the J gene TRBJ1-2; D not certain. The CDR3 spans 14 residues. From germline, CDR1 is MGHDK and CDR2 SYGVNS. Deletions cut 1 base from V and 4 bases from J, with 10 bases between. The CDR3 reads CASSESGVSYGYTF. CDR3 in DNA: TGTGCCAGCAGTGAATCCGGGGTGAGCTATGGCTACACCTTC.

The CDR3 DNA follows: TGTGCCAGCAGTGACCCCAGGGGGCCCCTGTGTGAGCAGTACTTC. Protein: CASSDPRGPLCEQYF. V and J are TRBV2 and TRBJ2-7; 8 bases are shared with TRBD1. CDR3 length: 15 residues. The V gene's germline CDR1 is SNHLY and CDR2 FYNNEI. V was clipped by 3 bases and J by 7 bases; unmatched bases: 11.

The rearrangement links TRBV9 to TRBJ1-2; D unclear. The CDR3 spans 15 residues. Germline V CDR1 and CDR2: SGDLS, YYNGEE. V was pared by 0 bases and J by 2 bases, with 11 bases between. The DNA for the CDR3 is TGTGCCAGCAGCGTAGACCCAGACAACAACTATGGCTACACCTTC. Protein: CASSVDPDNNYGYTF.

This chain links TRBV7-2 with TRBJ1-6; D is possibly TRBD1 (6 bases). The CDR3 length is 14 residues. CDR1 and CDR2 from the germline V gene are SGHTA and FQGNSA. Trimming left V 3 bases short and J 7 bases short, with 10 bases between. CDR3 in DNA: TGTGCCAGCAGCTTGGACAGCTTGAATTCACCCCTCCACTTT. The encoded protein is CASSLDSLNSPLHF.

In its sample, this clone was seen a few times. The V call is TRBV27, the J call TRBJ1-1; 7 nucleotides line up with TRBD1. V lost 8 bases, J lost 0 bases, and 6 bases stayed unmatched. CDR3 length: 14 residues. Germline loops: CDR1 MNHEY, CDR2 SMNVEV (reference sequence). The CDR3: CASREGAMNTEAFF. As DNA, the CDR3 is TGTGCCAGCCGAGAGGGGGCCATGAACACTGAAGCTTTCTTT.

J is TRBJ2-5 and V is TRBV5-1, with a possible D match to TRBD1 (7 bases). Trimming removed 4 bases at V and 5 bases at J, with 12 bases between. Germline loops: CDR1 SGHRS, CDR2 YFSETQ. The CDR3 is 13 residues long. The CDR3 loop reads CASSPGGWETQYF. The CDR3 coding sequence is TGCGCCAGCAGCCCAGGGGGGTGGGAGACCCAGTACTTC.

The J gene is TRBJ1-2, the V gene TRBV27; TRBD1 agrees at 9 bases. The CDR3 contains 16 residues. Germline lookup yields CDR1 MNHEY and CDR2 SMNVEV (reference sequence). The J segment lost 4 bases and the V segment lost 2 bases, leaving 8 bases of the junction unmatched. The CDR3 region has the DNA TGTGCCAGCAGTTTAAGGGGGACAGGGCTATTCTATGGCTACACCTTC. It yields the protein CASSLRGTGLFYGYTF.

V is TRBV5-1 and J is TRBJ2-5; 12 nucleotides align to TRBD1. Unmatched junction bases numbered 5, after V lost 0 bases and J lost 5 bases. The CDR3 totals 16 residues. Germline CDR1 and CDR2: SGHRS and YFSETQ. Written as DNA, the CDR3 is TGCGCCAGCAGCTTGGCCGGGACAGGGGGCTTGGAGACCCAGTACTTC. Amino acids: CASSLAGTGGLETQYF.

The V call is TRBV28, the J call TRBJ1-2; perhaps TRBD1 as D (6 bases). Germline CDR1 MDHEN, CDR2 SYDVKM. The CDR3 totals 14 residues. V was trimmed by 8 bases and J by 4 bases, leaving 17 bases between them. The CDR3 DNA reads TGTGCCAGCGGCCAGGGGTTACAGGGCTATGGCTACACCTTC. Protein product: CASGQGLQGYGYTF.

For this clone: This sample also contains other DNA sequences that code for the same CDR3. CDR3 in DNA: TGTGCCAGTAGTATAAGCCTGACAGGGAACCACGAGCAGTACTTC. As protein: CASSISLTGNHEQYF. The chain employs TRBV19 and TRBJ2-7, with 7 bases identical to TRBD1. The trim removed 2 bases at V and 5 bases at J, leaving 9 bases unmatched. Germline CDR1 is LNHDA and CDR2 is SQIVND (reference sequence). This CDR3 has 15 residues. Based on the CDR3 plus reference TRBV19 and TRBJ2-7, the full variable domain is DGGITQSPKYLFRKEGQNVTLSCEQNLNHDAMYWYRQDPGQGLRLIYYSQIVNDFQKGDIAEGYSVSREKKESFPLTVTSAQKNPTAFYLCASSISLTGNHEQYFGPGTRLTVT.

This chain links TRBV6-5 with TRBJ1-3; 7 bases fit TRBD1. The CDR3 extends over 16 amino acids. Per the germline V gene, CDR1 is MNHEY and CDR2 is SVGAGI. V trimming: 4 bases; J trimming: 0 bases; junction bases outside the gene matches: 6. The CDR3 loop reads CASSSTHRGSGNTIYF. DNA of the CDR3: TGTGCCAGCAGTTCAACACACAGGGGCTCTGGAAACACCATATATTTT.